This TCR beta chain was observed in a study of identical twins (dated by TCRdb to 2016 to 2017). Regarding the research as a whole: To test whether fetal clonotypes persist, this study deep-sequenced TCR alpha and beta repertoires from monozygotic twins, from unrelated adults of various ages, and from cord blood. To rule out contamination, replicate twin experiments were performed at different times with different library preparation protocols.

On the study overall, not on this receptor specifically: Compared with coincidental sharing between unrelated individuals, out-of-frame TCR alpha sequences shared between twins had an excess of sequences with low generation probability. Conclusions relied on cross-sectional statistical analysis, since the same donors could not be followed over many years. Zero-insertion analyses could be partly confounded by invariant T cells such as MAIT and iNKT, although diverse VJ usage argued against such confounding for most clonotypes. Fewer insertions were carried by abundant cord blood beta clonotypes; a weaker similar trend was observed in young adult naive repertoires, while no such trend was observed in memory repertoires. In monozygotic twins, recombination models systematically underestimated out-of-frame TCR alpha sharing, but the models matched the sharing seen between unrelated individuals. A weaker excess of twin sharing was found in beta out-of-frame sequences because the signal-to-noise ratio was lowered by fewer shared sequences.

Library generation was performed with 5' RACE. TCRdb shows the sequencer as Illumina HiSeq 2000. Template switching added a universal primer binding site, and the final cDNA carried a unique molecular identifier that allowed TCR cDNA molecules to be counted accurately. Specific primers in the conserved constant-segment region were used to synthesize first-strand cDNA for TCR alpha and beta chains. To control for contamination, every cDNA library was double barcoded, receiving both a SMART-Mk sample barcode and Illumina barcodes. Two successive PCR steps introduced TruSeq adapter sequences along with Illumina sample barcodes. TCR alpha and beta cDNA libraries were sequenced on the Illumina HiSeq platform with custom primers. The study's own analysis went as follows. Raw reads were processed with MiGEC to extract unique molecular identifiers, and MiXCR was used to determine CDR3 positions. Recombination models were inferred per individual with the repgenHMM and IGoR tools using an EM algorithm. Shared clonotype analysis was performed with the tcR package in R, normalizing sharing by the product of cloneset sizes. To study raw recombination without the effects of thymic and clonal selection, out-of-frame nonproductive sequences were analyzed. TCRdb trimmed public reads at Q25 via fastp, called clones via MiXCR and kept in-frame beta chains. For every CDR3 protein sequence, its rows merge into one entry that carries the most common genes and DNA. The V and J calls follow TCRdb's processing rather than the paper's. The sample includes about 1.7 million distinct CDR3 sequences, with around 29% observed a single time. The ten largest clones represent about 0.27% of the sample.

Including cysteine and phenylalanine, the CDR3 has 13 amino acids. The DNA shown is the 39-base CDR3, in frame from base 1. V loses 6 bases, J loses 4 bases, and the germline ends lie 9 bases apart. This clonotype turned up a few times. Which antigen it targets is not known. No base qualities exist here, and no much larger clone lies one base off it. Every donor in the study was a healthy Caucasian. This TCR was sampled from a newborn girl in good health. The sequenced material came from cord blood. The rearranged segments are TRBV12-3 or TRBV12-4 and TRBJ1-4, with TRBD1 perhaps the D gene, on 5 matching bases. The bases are TGTGCCAGCAGACATGACAGTAATGAAAAACTGTTTTTT. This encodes CASRHDSNEKLFF.